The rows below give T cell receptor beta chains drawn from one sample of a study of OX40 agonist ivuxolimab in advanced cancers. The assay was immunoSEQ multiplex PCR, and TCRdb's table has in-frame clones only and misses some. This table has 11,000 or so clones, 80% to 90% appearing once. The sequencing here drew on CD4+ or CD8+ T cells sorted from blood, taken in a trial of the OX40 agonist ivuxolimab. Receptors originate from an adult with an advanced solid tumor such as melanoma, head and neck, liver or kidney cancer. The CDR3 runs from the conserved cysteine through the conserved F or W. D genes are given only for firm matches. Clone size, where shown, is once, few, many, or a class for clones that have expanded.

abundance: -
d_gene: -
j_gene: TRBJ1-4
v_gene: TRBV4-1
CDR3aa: CASSYGEKLFF

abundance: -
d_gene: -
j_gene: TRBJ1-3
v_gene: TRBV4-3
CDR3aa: CASSQERDVHSGNTIYF

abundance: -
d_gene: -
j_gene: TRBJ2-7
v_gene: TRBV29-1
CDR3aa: CSVETEVAYEQYF

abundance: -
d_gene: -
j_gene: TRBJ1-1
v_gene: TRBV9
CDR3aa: CASSVVGESTEAFF

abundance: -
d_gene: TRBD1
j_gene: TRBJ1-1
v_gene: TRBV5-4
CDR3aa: CASSRPGTGSNTEAFF

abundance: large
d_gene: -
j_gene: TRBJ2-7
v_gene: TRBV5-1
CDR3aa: CASSRGDDNYEQYF

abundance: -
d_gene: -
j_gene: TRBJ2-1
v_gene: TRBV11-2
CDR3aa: CASSLGERFMSSYNEQFF

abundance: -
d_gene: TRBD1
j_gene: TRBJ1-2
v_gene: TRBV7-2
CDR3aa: CASSPTGGAFYGYTF

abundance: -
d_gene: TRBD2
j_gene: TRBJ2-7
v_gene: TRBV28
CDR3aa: CASRKTSGREYEQYF

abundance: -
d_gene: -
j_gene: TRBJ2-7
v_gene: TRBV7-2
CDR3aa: CASSPFPGEQYF

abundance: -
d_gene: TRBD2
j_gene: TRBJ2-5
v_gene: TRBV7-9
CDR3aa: CASSLPGGTGETQYF

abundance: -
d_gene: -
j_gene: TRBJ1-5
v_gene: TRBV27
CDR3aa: CASSLGRGQPQHF

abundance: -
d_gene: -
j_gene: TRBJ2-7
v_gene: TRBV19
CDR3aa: CASSIGMGSYEQYF

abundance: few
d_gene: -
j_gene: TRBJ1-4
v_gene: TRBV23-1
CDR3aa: CASSQPGPRREKLFF

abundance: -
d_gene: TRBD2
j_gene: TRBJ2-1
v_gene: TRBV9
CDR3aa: CASSVTVAGYNEQFF

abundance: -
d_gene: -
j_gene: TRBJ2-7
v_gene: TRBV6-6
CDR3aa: CASSYSGEQYF

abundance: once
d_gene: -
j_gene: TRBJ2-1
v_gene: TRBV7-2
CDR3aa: CASSLASGTEQFF

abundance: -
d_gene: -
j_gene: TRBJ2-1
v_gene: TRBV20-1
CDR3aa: CSVEVSNEQFF

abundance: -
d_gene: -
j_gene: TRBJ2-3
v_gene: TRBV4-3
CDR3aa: CASSLGQSTDTQYF

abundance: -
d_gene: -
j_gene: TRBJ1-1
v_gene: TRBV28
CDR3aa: CASSLITNTEAFF